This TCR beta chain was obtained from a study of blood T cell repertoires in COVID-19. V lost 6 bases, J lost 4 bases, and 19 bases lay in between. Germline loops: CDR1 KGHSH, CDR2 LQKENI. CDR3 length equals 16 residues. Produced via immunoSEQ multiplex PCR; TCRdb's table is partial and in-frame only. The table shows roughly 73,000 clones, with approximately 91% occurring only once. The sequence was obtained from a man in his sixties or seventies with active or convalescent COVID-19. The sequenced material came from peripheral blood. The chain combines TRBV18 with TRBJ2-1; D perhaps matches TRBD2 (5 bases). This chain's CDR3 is CASSLDRLGEYNEQFF. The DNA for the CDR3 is TGTGCCAGCTCCCTGGACCGGCTGGGAGAATACAATGAGCAGTTCTTC.